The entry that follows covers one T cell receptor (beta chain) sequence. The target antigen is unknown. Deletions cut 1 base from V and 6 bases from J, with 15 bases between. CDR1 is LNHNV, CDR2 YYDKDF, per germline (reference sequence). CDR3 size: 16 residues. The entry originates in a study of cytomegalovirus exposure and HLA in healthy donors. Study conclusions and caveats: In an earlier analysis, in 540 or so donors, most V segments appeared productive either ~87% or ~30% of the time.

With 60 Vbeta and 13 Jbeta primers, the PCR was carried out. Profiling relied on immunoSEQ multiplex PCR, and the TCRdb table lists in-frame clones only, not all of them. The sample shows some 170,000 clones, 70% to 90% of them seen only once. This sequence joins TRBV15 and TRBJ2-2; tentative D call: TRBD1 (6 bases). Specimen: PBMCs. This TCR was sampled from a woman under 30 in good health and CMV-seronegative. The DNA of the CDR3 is TGTGCCACCAGCAGAGCAGGGGCTAGCATGTCCGGGGAGCTGTTTTTT. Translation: CATSRAGASMSGELFF. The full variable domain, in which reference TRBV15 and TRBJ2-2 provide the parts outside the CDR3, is DAMVIQNPRYQVTQFGKPVTLSCSQTLNHNVMYWYQQKSSQAPKLLFHYYDKDFNNEADTPDNFQSRRPNTSFCFLDIRSPGLGDTAMYLCATSRAGASMSGELFFGEGSRLTVL.